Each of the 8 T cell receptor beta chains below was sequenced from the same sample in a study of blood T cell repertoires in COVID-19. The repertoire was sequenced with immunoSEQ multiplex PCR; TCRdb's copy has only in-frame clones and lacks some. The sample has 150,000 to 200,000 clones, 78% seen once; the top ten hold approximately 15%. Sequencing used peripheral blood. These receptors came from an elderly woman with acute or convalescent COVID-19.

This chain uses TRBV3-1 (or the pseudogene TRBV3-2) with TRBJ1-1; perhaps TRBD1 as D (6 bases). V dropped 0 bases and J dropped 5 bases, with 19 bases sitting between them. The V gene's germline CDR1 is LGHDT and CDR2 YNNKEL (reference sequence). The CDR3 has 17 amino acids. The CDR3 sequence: CASSQDRGDTGLTEAFF. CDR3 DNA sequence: TGTGCCAGCAGCCAAGATCGGGGGGACACCGGTTTGACTGAAGCTTTCTTT.

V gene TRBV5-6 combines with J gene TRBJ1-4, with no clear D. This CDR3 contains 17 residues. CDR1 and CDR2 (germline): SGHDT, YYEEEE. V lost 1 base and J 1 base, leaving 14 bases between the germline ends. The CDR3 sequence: CASSLSGRIITNEKLFF. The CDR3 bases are TGTGCCAGCAGCTTGAGTGGGCGAATAATAACTAATGAAAAACTGTTTTTT.

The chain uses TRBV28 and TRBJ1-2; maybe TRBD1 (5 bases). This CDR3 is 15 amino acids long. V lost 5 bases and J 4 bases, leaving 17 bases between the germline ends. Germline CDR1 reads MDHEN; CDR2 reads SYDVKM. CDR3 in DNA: TGTGCCAGCAGTCCCGCAAGCGGGGCCGGCTATGGCTACACCTTC. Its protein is CASSPASGAGYGYTF.

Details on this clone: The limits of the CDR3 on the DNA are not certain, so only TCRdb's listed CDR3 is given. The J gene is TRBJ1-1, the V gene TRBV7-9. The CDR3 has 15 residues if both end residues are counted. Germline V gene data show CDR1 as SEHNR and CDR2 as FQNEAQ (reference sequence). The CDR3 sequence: CASSLLRFGGTEAFF.

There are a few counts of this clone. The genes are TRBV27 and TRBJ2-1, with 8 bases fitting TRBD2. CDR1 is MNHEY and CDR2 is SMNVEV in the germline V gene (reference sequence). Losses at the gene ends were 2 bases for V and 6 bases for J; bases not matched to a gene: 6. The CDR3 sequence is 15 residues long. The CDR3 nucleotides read TGTGCCAGCAGTTTAGCGGGGGGTACGGGCAATGAGCAGTTCTTC. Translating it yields CASSLAGGTGNEQFF.

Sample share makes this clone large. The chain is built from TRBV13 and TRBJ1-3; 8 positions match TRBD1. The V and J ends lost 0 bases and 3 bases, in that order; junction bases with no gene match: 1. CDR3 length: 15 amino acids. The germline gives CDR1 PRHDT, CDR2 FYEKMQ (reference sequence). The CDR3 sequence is CASSLGDRDGNTIYF. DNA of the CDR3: TGTGCCAGCAGCTTAGGGGACAGGGATGGAAACACCATATATTTT.

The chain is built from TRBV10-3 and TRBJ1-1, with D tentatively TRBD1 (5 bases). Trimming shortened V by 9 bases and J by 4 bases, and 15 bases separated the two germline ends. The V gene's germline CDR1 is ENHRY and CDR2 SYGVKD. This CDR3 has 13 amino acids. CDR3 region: CAISSTVITEAFF. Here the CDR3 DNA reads TGTGCCATTTCCTCGACAGTGATCACTGAAGCTTTCTTT.

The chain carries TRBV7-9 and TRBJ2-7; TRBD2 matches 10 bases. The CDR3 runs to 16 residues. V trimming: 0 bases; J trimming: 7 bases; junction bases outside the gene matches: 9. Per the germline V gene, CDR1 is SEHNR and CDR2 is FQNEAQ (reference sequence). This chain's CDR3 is CASSLASAGGPEEQYF. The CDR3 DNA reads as TGTGCCAGCAGCTTAGCGTCAGCGGGAGGGCCGGAGGAGCAGTACTTC.